The clone carrying this T cell receptor beta chain was observed a handful of times. These data originate in a study of blood T cell repertoires in COVID-19. The V and J ends lost 5 bases and 5 bases, in that order; junction bases with no gene match: 5. The CDR3 sequence is 16 residues long. Germline CDR1 and CDR2: SGHRS and YFSETQ. Produced via immunoSEQ multiplex PCR; TCRdb's table is partial and in-frame only. Seen here are 250,000 to 350,000 clones, about 89% observed once, and the top ten hold around 12%. Specimen: peripheral blood. This clonotype originated in a woman aged 60 to 75 with acute or convalescent COVID-19. The gene calls are TRBV5-1 and TRBJ2-2; 14 bases fit TRBD2. DNA for the CDR3: TGCGCCAGCAGAGGACTAGCGGGAGGCGGTACCGGGGAGCTGTTTTTT. Residues: CASRGLAGGGTGELFF.